This T cell receptor beta chain is drawn from a study of vaccination effects on CD4 cells after COVID-19. About the study: Post-vaccine specimens arrived a median 72 days past the second dose.

Following a roughly 10-day culture, CD4+ T cells were purified. Each participant was given two doses of one vaccine (BNT162b2 or mRNA-1273). Each vaccine recipient was nucleocapsid antibody negative and had no prior SARS-CoV-2 infection. Half of the medium was exchanged for IL-2 medium on both days 3 and 7. This clone has a single count. As yet, its antigen is unknown. TCRdb's copy holds only in-frame clones and misses some; the assay was immunoSEQ multiplex PCR. The sample lists approximately 60,000 clones; less than 80% were seen once. CDR1 and CDR2 from the germline V gene are LNHDA and SQIVND (reference sequence). V dropped 4 bases and J dropped 3 bases, with 7 bases sitting between them. The CDR3 has 13 residues. Study conclusions and caveats: Among infection- and vaccine-induced clones, marked clonal contraction occurred late after vaccination.

The TCR originated in a human donor who received a COVID-19 vaccine. The chain employs TRBV19 and TRBJ2-1; D is ambiguous. Here the sequenced sample was CD4+ T cells from PBMCs cultured without peptide, taken after COVID-19 vaccination. This chain's CDR3 is CASSNPGYNEQFF. DNA of the CDR3: TGTGCCAGTAGTAATCCAGGCTACAATGAGCAGTTCTTC. The variable domain in full, with the rest retrieved from reference TRBV19 and TRBJ2-1, is DGGITQSPKYLFRKEGQNVTLSCEQNLNHDAMYWYRQDPGQGLRLIYYSQIVNDFQKGDIAEGYSVSREKKESFPLTVTSAQKNPTAFYLCASSNPGYNEQFFGPGTRLTVL.